This paragraph covers one TCR beta chain sequence. A far larger clone is just one base off, so this is likely a read error. These data are taken from a study of regulatory T cells in long-lasting Graves disease. The V gene's germline CDR1 is DFQATT and CDR2 SNEGSKA (reference sequence). The CDR3 is 12 amino acids. Library construction for TCR beta used iRepertoire HTBI primers and Arm-PCR of CDR3 regions. One entry per CDR3 protein, called by TCRdb with MiXCR from the multiplex PCR reads. The table has 310,000 or so distinct CDR3 sequences, roughly a fifth seen once. The time point: persistent/refractory GD, antithyroid drugs over 5 years with positive TRAb. There was RNA extracted from PBMCs, and the TCR library was made from it.

This receptor was obtained from a female donor with Graves disease. Sequencing used peripheral blood mononuclear cells (PBMCs), obtained when the disease was refractory, from a patient treated with antithyroid drugs. The rearrangement links TRBV20-1 to TRBJ2-5; tentatively, D is TRBD2 (5 bases). TRBJ2-7 matches the DNA end more closely, so the J call is doubtful. The CDR3 sequence is CSVRTLWTEQYF. The CDR3 DNA follows: TGCAGTGTCCGGACTCTGTGGACCGAGCAGTACTTC.